This passage covers 7 T cell receptor beta chains from one sample sequenced in a study of T cells in localized non-small cell lung cancer. The protocol was immunoSEQ multiplex PCR, while the TCRdb copy is restricted to in-frame clones and leaves out a portion. This sample has approximately 35,000 clones, with roughly 90% found just once. The sequencing here drew on peripheral blood, taken before any cancer treatment. The receptors here all came from a man between 40 and 70 years old with stage I lung adenocarcinoma.

The chain links TRBV11-1 to TRBJ2-3; 7 bases align to TRBD2. V was pared by 3 bases and J by 1 base, with 4 bases of the junction left unmatched. The CDR3 extends over 15 amino acids. Germline V lookup: CDR1 SGHAT, CDR2 FQDESV (reference sequence). As DNA, the CDR3 is TGTGCCAGCAGCTTCCAGCGGGGAGGCACAGATACGCAGTATTTT. It encodes CASSFQRGGTDTQYF. Full variable domain (missing parts from reference TRBV11-1 and TRBJ2-3): EAEVAQSPRYKITEKSQAVAFWCDPISGHATLYWYRQILGQGPELLVQFQDESVVDDSQLPKDRFSAERLKGVDSTLKIQPAELGDSAMYLCASSFQRGGTDTQYFGPGTRLTVL.

This clone was seen once. The V call is TRBV4-2, the J call TRBJ1-3; 9 bases align to TRBD1. From germline, CDR1 is LGHNA and CDR2 YNFKEQ. The CDR3 runs 17 residues. J lost 2 bases, V lost 2 bases, and 7 bases had no gene match. CDR3 residues: CASSQTLQGATGNTIYF. As DNA, the CDR3 is TGTGCCAGCAGCCAAACCTTACAGGGGGCGACTGGAAACACCATATATTTT.

The genes are TRBV9 and TRBJ1-5; D gene unclear. The germline V and J ends were trimmed by 0 bases and 6 bases, with 10 bases remaining between them. The CDR3 loop spans 14 amino acids. From germline, CDR1 is SGDLS and CDR2 YYNGEE. The CDR3 is CASSVGGAGQPQHF. The CDR3 DNA is TGTGCCAGCAGCGTAGGGGGAGCCGGTCAGCCCCAGCATTTT.

The V call is TRBV10-3, the J call TRBJ1-6; possibly TRBD1 for D (6 bases). The length of the CDR3 is 17 residues. From germline, CDR1 is ENHRY and CDR2 SYGVKD. V lost 3 bases and J lost 0, with 12 bases in between. The CDR3 region is CAISEDRLSSYNSPLHF. The CDR3 DNA sequence: TGTGCCATCAGTGAAGACAGGCTAAGCTCCTATAATTCACCCCTCCACTTT.

In the case of this clone: Mismatch with germline at one junction end may stem from a read error. This rearrangement joins TRBV7-7 to TRBJ2-3; tentatively, D is TRBD1 or TRBD2 (5 bases each). Germline V lookup: CDR1 SSHAT, CDR2 FNYEAQ (reference sequence). The CDR3 is 14 residues long. CDR3 sequence: CASSPSGSRGTQYF. CDR3 DNA: TGTGCTAGCAGCCCCTCAGGGAGTAGGGGTACGCAGTATTTT. Full variable domain (rest looked up from reference TRBV7-7 and TRBJ2-3): GAGVSQSPRYKVTKRGQDVTLRCDPISSHATLYWYQQALGQGPEFLTYFNYEAQPDKSGLPSDRFSAERPEGSISTLTIQRTEQRDSAMYRCASSPSGSRGTQYFGPGTRLTVL.

The V and J genes are TRBV5-4 and TRBJ2-7, with D uncertain. V lost 2 bases, J lost 0 bases, and 6 bases lay in between. Germline V gene data show CDR1 as SGHNT and CDR2 as YYREEE (reference sequence). The CDR3 extends over 13 amino acids. The CDR3 protein is CASSFRSSYEQYF. CDR3 DNA: TGTGCCAGCAGCTTCCGTTCCTCCTACGAGCAGTACTTC. Using reference TRBV5-4 and TRBJ2-7 for the parts outside the CDR3, the full variable domain is ETGVTQSPTHLIKTRGQQVTLRCSSQSGHNTVSWYQQALGQGPQFIFQYYREEENGRGNFPPRFSGLQFPNYSSELNVNALELDDSALYLCASSFRSSYEQYFGPGTRLTVT.

This chain links TRBV2 with TRBJ1-1; 8 bases agree with TRBD1. J was trimmed by 5 bases and V by 6 bases; bases with no gene match: 8. The germline gives CDR1 SNHLY, CDR2 FYNNEI. This CDR3 has 14 residues. The CDR3 reads CASSPGGAHTEAFF. The CDR3 DNA sequence: TGTGCCAGCAGCCCAGGGGGCGCGCATACTGAAGCTTTCTTT.